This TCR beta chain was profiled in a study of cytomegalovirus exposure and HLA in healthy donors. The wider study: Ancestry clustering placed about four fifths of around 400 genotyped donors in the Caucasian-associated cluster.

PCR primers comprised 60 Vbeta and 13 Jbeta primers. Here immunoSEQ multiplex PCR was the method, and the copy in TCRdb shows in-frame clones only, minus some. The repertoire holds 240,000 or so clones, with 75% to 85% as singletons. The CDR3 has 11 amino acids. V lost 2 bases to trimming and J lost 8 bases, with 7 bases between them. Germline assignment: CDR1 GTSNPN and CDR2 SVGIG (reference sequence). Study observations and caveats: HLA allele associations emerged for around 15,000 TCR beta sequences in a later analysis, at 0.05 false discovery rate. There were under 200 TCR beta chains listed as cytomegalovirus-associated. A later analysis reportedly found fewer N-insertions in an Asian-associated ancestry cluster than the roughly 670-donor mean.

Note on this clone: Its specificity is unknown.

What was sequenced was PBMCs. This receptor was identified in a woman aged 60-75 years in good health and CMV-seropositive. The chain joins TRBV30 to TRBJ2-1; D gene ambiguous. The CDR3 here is CAWSRGYEQFF. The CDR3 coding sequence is TGTGCCTGGAGTCGAGGCTATGAGCAGTTCTTC.